Presented here are 7 T cell receptor beta chains from one specimen sequenced in a study of chemoradiotherapy in HPV16-positive cancers (dated 2022 in TCRdb). The library was prepared using the immunoSEQ multiplex PCR assay. The source is immuneACCESS, and TCRdb retained only in-frame sequences with V and J called. Part of the clones is not carried over; for the studies checked, unresolved V genes explain less than half of this, and the remainder is unexplained. The sample includes over 15,000 clones, with around four fifths observed a single time. The ten largest account for 3.7% of the sample. Specimen: blood, collected from a patient who underwent chemoradiotherapy. The receptors stem from a human donor with HPV-associated anogenital cancer.

The V call is TRBV5-4, the J call TRBJ1-4; D ambiguous. The germline V gene has CDR1 SGHNT and CDR2 YYREEE (reference sequence). V lost 0 bases, J lost 2 bases, and 11 bases lay in between. This CDR3 is built from 16 residues. The CDR3 here is CASSLAKGGTNEKLFF. In nucleotides, the CDR3 is TGTGCCAGCAGCTTGGCGAAGGGAGGTACTAATGAAAAACTGTTTTTT.

The V and J genes are TRBV29-1 and TRBJ1-5; 7 bases are shared with TRBD1. CDR1 and CDR2 from the germline V gene are SQVTM and ANQGSEA. J was trimmed by 1 base and V by 5 bases; bases with no gene match: 5. The CDR3 loop spans 14 amino acids. CDR3 in amino acids: CSVRAGGSNQPQHF. The CDR3 coding sequence is TGCAGCGTTCGAGCAGGGGGAAGCAATCAGCCCCAGCATTTT.

The chain recombines TRBV5-6 with TRBJ2-5; D is undetermined. The CDR3 totals 14 residues. With 3 bases removed from V and 0 bases from J, the gap between germline ends came to 9 bases. Per germline, CDR1 SGHDT and CDR2 YYEEEE. The CDR3 region is CASSSDMNQETQYF. The CDR3 bases are TGTGCCAGCAGCTCCGACATGAACCAAGAGACCCAGTACTTC.

This rearrangement joins TRBV27 to TRBJ2-7, with TRBD2 matching 11 bases. The ends lost 5 bases at V and 6 bases at J; junction bases unmatched: 6. Germline values: CDR1 MNHEY, CDR2 SMNVEV (reference sequence). The CDR3 is made up of 14 amino acids. The CDR3 reads CASSKGTSGSEQYF. CDR3 DNA sequence: TGTGCCAGCAGTAAGGGGACTAGCGGCTCCGAGCAGTACTTC.

The chain has TRBV6-5 and TRBJ2-7; no definite D call. The CDR3 has 11 amino acids. Trimming pared 0 bases from V and 5 bases from J, leaving 2 bases between. Germline V gene lookup returns CDR1 MNHEY and CDR2 SVGAGI. CDR3: CASSYSNEQYF. The CDR3 DNA is TGTGCCAGCAGTTACTCGAACGAGCAGTACTTC.

The V call is TRBV2, the J call TRBJ1-5, with D hard to call. V shed 4 bases and J shed 2 bases, with 12 bases lying between them. CDR1 is SNHLY, CDR2 FYNNEI, per germline. The CDR3 is 15 residues long. This CDR3 is CASSASRTGNQPQHF. In DNA, the CDR3 is TGTGCCAGCAGTGCGTCTCGGACTGGCAATCAGCCCCAGCATTTT.

The chain employs TRBV6-5 and TRBJ1-1; D gene ambiguous. CDR3 length equals 14 residues. The germline V gene encodes CDR1 MNHEY and CDR2 SVGAGI. Trimming took 4 bases from V and 0 from J, leaving 9 bases between them. The CDR3 here is CASSFSDLNTEAFF. In DNA form, the CDR3 reads TGTGCCAGCAGTTTTTCAGATCTGAACACTGAAGCTTTCTTT.